The 25 T cell receptor beta chains reported below all come from one sample, sequenced in a study of cytomegalovirus exposure and HLA in healthy donors. The PCR was carried out with 60 Vbeta primers and 13 Jbeta primers. Here immunoSEQ multiplex PCR was the method, and the copy in TCRdb shows in-frame clones only, minus some. The repertoire holds 70,000 to 95,000 clones, with over 75% as singletons. The specimen was PBMCs. These receptors were taken from a human donor in good health.

The chain employs TRBV7-2 and TRBJ2-3; 8 bases agree with TRBD2. V shed 0 bases, J shed 2 bases, and the junction held 4 bases outside the gene matches. Germline V CDR1 and CDR2: SGHTA, FQGNSA. The CDR3 has 16 residues. CDR3 sequence reads: CASSLAAGVNTDTQYF. In nucleotides, the CDR3 is TGTGCCAGCAGCTTAGCAGCGGGGGTGAACACAGATACGCAGTATTTT. Supplemented by reference TRBV7-2 and TRBJ2-3, the full variable domain reads GAGVSQSPSNKVTEKGKDVELRCDPISGHTALYWYRQSLGQGLEFLIYFQGNSAPDKSGLPSDRFSAERTGGSVSTLTIQRTQQEDSAVYLCASSLAAGVNTDTQYFGPGTRLTVL.

This clone appeared a single time. The chain joins TRBV5-1 to TRBJ2-1; the match to TRBD1 covers 11 bases. The CDR3 runs 15 residues. Germline lookup yields CDR1 SGHRS and CDR2 YFSETQ. V lost 2 bases and J lost 6; bases outside the gene matches: 4. The CDR3 DNA follows: TGCGCCAGCAGCTTACCGGGACAGGGGGGCAATGAGCAGTTCTTC. Protein product: CASSLPGQGGNEQFF. Drawing the rest from reference TRBV5-1 and TRBJ2-1, the complete variable domain is KAGVTQTPRYLIKTRGQQVTLSCSPISGHRSVSWYQQTPGQGLQFLFEYFSETQRNKGNFPGRFSGRQFSNSRSEMNVSTLELGDSALYLCASSLPGQGGNEQFFGPGTRLTVL.

The chain recombines TRBV7-6 with TRBJ1-3; 7 bases fit TRBD1. The CDR3 is made up of 16 amino acids. In germline, CDR1 is SGHVS, CDR2 FNYEAQ. V shed 7 bases and J 0 bases; nucleotides not matched to a gene: 9. CDR3 sequence reads: CASNTGTDYSGNTIYF. The CDR3 coding sequence is TGTGCCAGCAATACCGGGACAGACTACTCTGGAAACACCATATATTTT.

This clone is a singleton in its sample. The chain joins TRBV30 to TRBJ2-3, with D perhaps matching TRBD2 (5 bases). V was pared by 5 bases and J by 5 bases, with 11 bases between. The CDR3 spans 12 residues. Looked up from germline, CDR1 is GTSNPN and CDR2 is SVGIG (reference sequence). CDR3 sequence (DNA): TGTGCCTGGGCCGGGGAAATAGATACGCAGTATTTT. It specifies CAWAGEIDTQYF.

A single count supports this clone. The genes are TRBV4-2 and TRBJ2-7; 7 bases fit TRBD2. Germline assignment: CDR1 LGHNA and CDR2 YNFKEQ. The V segment lost 0 bases and the J segment 1 base; nucleotides outside the gene matches: 3. The CDR3 is made up of 15 amino acids. The CDR3 loop is CASSQDWGGSYEQYF. The CDR3, as DNA: TGTGCCAGCAGCCAAGATTGGGGGGGGTCCTACGAGCAGTACTTC.

The chain carries TRBV6-5 and TRBJ1-2, with TRBD1 as a possible D gene (6 bases). Per germline, CDR1 MNHEY and CDR2 SVGAGI. V lost 6 bases, J lost 4 bases, and 9 bases lay in between. This CDR3 contains 12 residues. This CDR3 is CASRFRGYGYTF. CDR3 DNA sequence: TGTGCCAGCAGATTCAGGGGCTATGGCTACACCTTC.

The chain recombines TRBV5-4 with TRBJ2-3; weak D call: TRBD2 (5 bases). The CDR3 is 15 amino acids. The V gene lost 4 bases and the J gene lost 1 base, with 13 bases spanning the gap. Germline CDR1 SGHNT, CDR2 YYREEE (reference sequence). CDR3 bases: TGTGCCAGCAGCCAAACTAGTTATGGCACAGATACGCAGTATTTT. This gives the protein CASSQTSYGTDTQYF.

A single count supports this clone. This chain links TRBV6-1 with TRBJ1-3; the D gene is possibly TRBD1 (5 bases). The CDR3 extends over 14 amino acids. Germline CDR1 and CDR2: MNHNS and SASEGT. Trimming took 4 bases from V and 2 from J, leaving 9 bases between them. The CDR3 spells CASSAGRAGNTIYF. The CDR3 nucleotides are TGTGCCAGCAGTGCCGGCAGGGCTGGAAACACCATATATTTT.

This chain links TRBV19 with TRBJ1-5; 8 bases match TRBD1. Germline values: CDR1 LNHDA, CDR2 SQIVND (reference sequence). The ends lost 5 bases at V and 7 bases at J; junction bases unmatched: 7. The CDR3 has 14 residues. CDR3 bases: TGTGCCAGTAGTGCCCAGGGGGCAACGCAGCCCCAGCATTTT. Amino acids: CASSAQGATQPQHF. Based on the CDR3 plus reference TRBV19 and TRBJ1-5, the full variable domain is DGGITQSPKYLFRKEGQNVTLSCEQNLNHDAMYWYRQDPGQGLRLIYYSQIVNDFQKGDIAEGYSVSREKKESFPLTVTSAQKNPTAFYLCASSAQGATQPQHFGDGTRLSIL.

Worth noting for this clone: The junction shows a germline mismatch at one end, possibly a read error. The CDR3 reads CASSLGGQGTGYPF. The CDR3 DNA reads as TGTGCCAGCAGCTTAGGAGGACAGGGGACTGGCTACCCCTTC. The chain combines TRBV7-9 with TRBJ1-2; TRBD1 matches 9 bases. This CDR3 spans 14 amino acids. Germline assignment: CDR1 SEHNR and CDR2 FQNEAQ (reference sequence).

V gene TRBV15 combines with J gene TRBJ1-1; 9 nucleotides agree with TRBD1. Germline V gene sequence: CDR1 LNHNV, CDR2 YYDKDF (reference sequence). With V trimmed by 3 bases and J by 0 bases, 2 bases remained unmatched. CDR3 length equals 15 residues. The CDR3, as DNA: TGTGCCACCAGCAGGGACAGGGGATTGAACACTGAAGCTTTCTTT. This gives the protein CATSRDRGLNTEAFF.

The V gene is TRBV4-1, the J gene TRBJ2-4, with TRBD2 matching 8 bases. Germline V CDR1 and CDR2: MGHRA, YSYEKL. CDR3 length equals 15 residues. V was clipped by 4 bases and J by 5 bases; unmatched bases: 7. In DNA form, the CDR3 reads TGCGCCAGCAGCCCCCGGGGGGGCGTCCAAAACATTCAGTACTTC. Its translation is CASSPRGGVQNIQYF.

The rearrangement joins TRBV7-6 to TRBJ1-6; TRBD1 aligns across 8 bases. Per germline, CDR1 SGHVS and CDR2 FNYEAQ. V lost 4 bases to trimming and J lost 10 bases; unmatched junction nucleotides: 6. The CDR3 extends over 14 amino acids. The DNA of the CDR3 is TGTGCCAGCAGCTCCGGGACAGGTGACTCACCCCTCCACTTT. This encodes CASSSGTGDSPLHF.

The J gene is TRBJ2-7, the V gene TRBV10-3, with D perhaps TRBD1 (7 bases). In germline, CDR1 is ENHRY, CDR2 SYGVKD. The CDR3 is made up of 13 amino acids. V lost 4 bases and J lost 3, with 10 bases in between. DNA of the CDR3: TGTGCCATCAGTGGACAGGGAGGCTACGAGCAGTACTTC. Its translation is CAISGQGGYEQYF.

The rearrangement joins TRBV5-1 to TRBJ2-1, with 8 bases aligning to TRBD2. Germline trimming cut 3 bases from V and 7 bases from J; bases unmatched to any gene: 15. This CDR3 is 17 amino acids long. Per germline, CDR1 SGHRS and CDR2 YFSETQ. As DNA, the CDR3 is TGCGCCAGCAGCTCCACCCCCGGTCGGGGGGGGGCAAATGAGCAGTTCTTC. Encoded protein: CASSSTPGRGGANEQFF. The full variable domain, rest sourced from reference TRBV5-1 and TRBJ2-1, is KAGVTQTPRYLIKTRGQQVTLSCSPISGHRSVSWYQQTPGQGLQFLFEYFSETQRNKGNFPGRFSGRQFSNSRSEMNVSTLELGDSALYLCASSSTPGRGGANEQFFGPGTRLTVL.

The rearrangement uses TRBV5-1 and TRBJ2-2, with 7 nucleotides matching TRBD1. V lost 4 bases, J lost 8 bases, and 5 bases stayed unmatched. CDR3 size: 13 residues. Germline assignment: CDR1 SGHRS and CDR2 YFSETQ. The CDR3 DNA reads TGCGCCAGCAGCACAGGGGAGTTGGGGGAGCTGTTTTTT. Its translation is CASSTGELGELFF. Together with reference TRBV5-1 and TRBJ2-2, the CDR3 gives the full variable domain: KAGVTQTPRYLIKTRGQQVTLSCSPISGHRSVSWYQQTPGQGLQFLFEYFSETQRNKGNFPGRFSGRQFSNSRSEMNVSTLELGDSALYLCASSTGELGELFFGEGSRLTVL.

The rearrangement uses TRBV4-1 and TRBJ2-3; TRBD1 might be the D (6 bases). Germline V gene data show CDR1 as MGHRA and CDR2 as YSYEKL. The V and J ends lost 0 bases and 6 bases respectively, with 13 bases between them. The CDR3 has 15 residues. CDR3 protein: CASSQEGAEIDTQYF. The DNA of the CDR3 is TGCGCCAGCAGCCAAGAGGGGGCGGAGATTGATACGCAGTATTTT.

This clone was picked up a small number of times. The V call is TRBV6-1, the J call TRBJ1-1, with 8 bases matching TRBD1. The CDR3 runs to 15 residues. Germline CDR1 and CDR2: MNHNS and SASEGT. J lost 8 bases, V lost 8 bases, and 16 bases had no gene match. The CDR3 DNA sequence: TGTGCCAGCTCATTTCCTAGCCAGGGGGCGGGCGAAGCTTTCTTT. This sequence encodes CASSFPSQGAGEAFF.

This chain connects TRBV11-2 to TRBJ2-7; D might be TRBD2 (5 bases). V gave up 1 base and J gave up 3 bases, with 13 bases separating them. From germline, CDR1 is SGHAT and CDR2 FQNNGV. The CDR3 consists of 15 residues. CDR3 DNA: TGTGCCAGCAGCTTAGGCCAGCGCGAGGGCTACGAGCAGTACTTC. Its translation: CASSLGQREGYEQYF.

This clone has only a few counts. This chain's CDR3 is CASSLGQLGDEQFF. The CDR3 coding sequence is TGCGCCAGCAGCCTGGGACAACTTGGAGATGAGCAGTTCTTC. This sequence joins TRBV4-1 and TRBJ2-1; D might be TRBD1 (6 bases). CDR1 MGHRA and CDR2 YSYEKL come from the germline V gene. This CDR3 region has 14 residues. Trimming removed 4 bases from V and 8 bases from J, with 15 bases in between.

The chain is built from TRBV7-9 and TRBJ1-2; 8 bases agree with TRBD1. V shed 3 bases and J 9 bases; nucleotides not matched to a gene: 6. Germline CDR1 is SEHNR and CDR2 is FQNEAQ (reference sequence). The CDR3 has 13 amino acids. The CDR3 DNA sequence: TGTGCCAGCAGCTTCGCCCGGACAGGGAGCTACACCTTC. It specifies CASSFARTGSYTF.

The chain employs TRBV27 and TRBJ1-2; D gene uncertain. V was trimmed by 4 bases and J by 5 bases, leaving 11 bases between them. Germline CDR1 MNHEY, CDR2 SMNVEV (reference sequence). CDR3 length: 13 residues. This CDR3 is CASSSRGLYGYTF. The CDR3 bases are TGTGCCAGCAGTTCCCGCGGACTTTATGGCTACACCTTC.

This chain connects TRBV2 to TRBJ1-4; D call uncertain. The CDR3 totals 14 residues. Germline V gene data show CDR1 as SNHLY and CDR2 as FYNNEI. V was cut by 10 bases and J by 3 bases, with 15 bases left in between. The DNA for the CDR3 is TGTGCCACCTCTGACCGTAGCCCTAATGAAAAACTGTTTTTT. Its protein product is CATSDRSPNEKLFF.

The chain uses TRBV5-1 and TRBJ2-5, with 11 bases lining up with TRBD2. The J segment lost 3 bases and the V segment lost 5 bases, leaving 6 bases of the junction unmatched. Per germline, CDR1 SGHRS and CDR2 YFSETQ. This CDR3 has 15 residues. The CDR3 reads CASSLTSGGKETQYF. CDR3 DNA sequence: TGCGCCAGCAGTTTAACTAGCGGGGGAAAAGAGACCCAGTACTTC.

J is TRBJ2-3 and V is TRBV5-5; D is perhaps TRBD2 (7 bases). Trimming took off 0 bases at V and 8 bases at J, with 16 bases between the two ends. This CDR3 has 15 residues. Germline V CDR1 and CDR2: SGHKS, YYEKEE (reference sequence). The CDR3 reads CASSLVAGAVSTQYF. The CDR3 DNA follows: TGTGCCAGCAGCTTGGTGGCGGGGGCGGTGAGTACGCAGTATTTT.